These 22 T cell receptor beta chains share one sample of origin, sequenced in a study of cytomegalovirus exposure and HLA in healthy donors. PCR amplification relied on 60 Vbeta primers (plus 13 Jbeta primers). Clones were sequenced by immunoSEQ multiplex PCR, and TCRdb holds only the in-frame ones, with some missing. Of 150,000 or so clones in the sample, around 68% were seen once. Sample: PBMCs. The origin of the receptors is a girl between 5 and 17 years old in good health and CMV-seronegative.

This rearrangement joins TRBV19 to TRBJ1-5; D perhaps matches TRBD1 (5 bases). Germline V gives CDR1 LNHDA, CDR2 SQIVND (reference sequence). The CDR3 is made up of 16 amino acids. The germline V and J ends were trimmed by 6 bases and 3 bases, with 18 bases remaining between them. CDR3 sequence: CASRSIWEGPNQPQHF. The CDR3 DNA reads TGTGCCAGTAGATCCATTTGGGAGGGACCCAATCAGCCCCAGCATTTT.

The gene calls are TRBV5-6 and TRBJ2-1; 12 nucleotides line up with TRBD2. The CDR3 totals 15 residues. Germline loops: CDR1 SGHDT, CDR2 YYEEEE. J lost 7 bases, V lost 0 bases, and 2 bases had no gene match. CDR3 protein: CASSLETSGGNEQFF. CDR3 nucleotides: TGTGCCAGCAGCTTGGAGACTAGCGGGGGAAATGAGCAGTTCTTC.

The genes are TRBV30 and TRBJ1-2; no clear D. This CDR3 is built from 12 residues. Germline V gene lookup returns CDR1 GTSNPN and CDR2 SVGIG (reference sequence). V lost 0 bases, J lost 6 bases, and 8 bases lay in between. DNA for the CDR3: TGTGCCTGGAGTGTGGGGAGCCATGGCTACACCTTC. It is translated as CAWSVGSHGYTF.

CDR3 in DNA: TGTGCCAGCAGTTTAAGGCTTGGCGGGACTGAAGCTTTCTTT. Protein: CASSLRLGGTEAFF. The chain recombines TRBV27 with TRBJ1-1, with no clear D. Germline CDR1 and CDR2: MNHEY and SMNVEV (reference sequence). The CDR3 has 14 amino acids. The germline V and J ends were trimmed by 2 bases and 5 bases, with 12 bases remaining between them.

V usage is TRBV6-5 and J usage is TRBJ2-7; possibly TRBD2 for D (5 bases). The ends were cut back, 6 bases at V and 2 bases at J, with 11 bases in the middle. Germline V gene lookup returns CDR1 MNHEY and CDR2 SVGAGI. The CDR3 sequence is 13 residues long. The CDR3 protein is CASSPPTTYEQYF. Here the CDR3 DNA reads TGTGCCAGCAGCCCACCGACTACCTACGAGCAGTACTTC.

The chain uses TRBV6-1 and TRBJ1-1, with 8 bases aligning to TRBD1. Germline V gene data show CDR1 as MNHNS and CDR2 as SASEGT. The junction had 11 bases not matched to a gene; V was cut back by 2 bases and J by 6 bases. This CDR3 is built from 16 residues. CDR3 loop: CASSEREQGVVAEAFF. In DNA form, the CDR3 reads TGTGCCAGCAGTGAAAGGGAACAGGGGGTAGTCGCTGAAGCTTTCTTT.

This chain uses TRBV6-5 with TRBJ1-2; tentatively, D is TRBD1 (6 bases). The CDR3 extends over 13 amino acids. In germline, CDR1 is MNHEY, CDR2 SVGAGI. The germline V and J ends were trimmed by 7 bases and 8 bases, with 17 bases remaining between them. CDR3 in amino acids: CASTRGGAWGYTF. CDR3 sequence (DNA): TGTGCCAGCACCCGAGGGGGGGCTTGGGGCTACACCTTC.

The chain combines TRBV19 with TRBJ2-2; unclear D gene. Germline loops: CDR1 LNHDA, CDR2 SQIVND (reference sequence). V was pared by 2 bases and J by 10 bases, with 8 bases between. The CDR3 runs to 12 residues. The CDR3 protein is CASSISLVELFF. CDR3 DNA sequence: TGTGCCAGTAGTATATCTCTAGTGGAGCTGTTTTTT.

The chain uses TRBV6-5 and TRBJ2-7, with TRBD1 matching over 7 bases. The junction had 8 bases not matched to a gene; V was cut back by 6 bases and J by 3 bases. The germline gives CDR1 MNHEY, CDR2 SVGAGI. The CDR3 contains 14 residues. The CDR3 spells CASSSSTGHYEQYF. The CDR3 region has the DNA TGTGCCAGCAGCTCCTCGACAGGGCACTACGAGCAGTACTTC.

The rearrangement links TRBV7-9 to TRBJ2-2; 7 bases agree with TRBD1. CDR3 size: 17 residues. Looked up from germline, CDR1 is SEHNR and CDR2 is FQNEAQ (reference sequence). V lost 6 bases and J lost 1; bases outside the gene matches: 11. DNA of the CDR3: TGTGCCAGCAGGATTTTCAATTGGACAGGGAACACCGGGGAGCTGTTTTTT. The encoded protein is CASRIFNWTGNTGELFF.

The chain is built from TRBV13 and TRBJ2-5, with D possibly TRBD2 on 5 matching bases. Germline V lookup: CDR1 PRHDT, CDR2 FYEKMQ (reference sequence). Trimming took off 0 bases at V and 7 bases at J, with 12 bases between the two ends. There are 14 residues in the CDR3. The CDR3 protein is CASSLGRAGWTQYF. CDR3 DNA sequence: TGTGCCAGCAGCTTAGGCCGGGCGGGTTGGACCCAGTACTTC.

The V and J genes are TRBV2 and TRBJ1-6, with D tentatively TRBD1 (5 bases). The CDR3 has 15 amino acids. CDR1 and CDR2 from the germline V gene are SNHLY and FYNNEI. V was cut by 5 bases and J by 10 bases, with 18 bases left in between. The CDR3 spells CASSPQDYRGSPLHF. Written as DNA, the CDR3 is TGTGCCAGCAGTCCACAGGACTATAGAGGCTCACCCCTCCACTTT.

This chain connects TRBV4-1 to TRBJ1-3; possibly TRBD1 for D (5 bases). The CDR3 has 16 residues. Germline V gene lookup returns CDR1 MGHRA and CDR2 YSYEKL. V shed 3 bases and J shed 2 bases, with 14 bases lying between them. CDR3 DNA: TGCGCCAGCAGCCAGCCCGGCAGGGTGACTGGAAACACCATATATTTT. This encodes CASSQPGRVTGNTIYF.

This rearrangement joins TRBV5-1 to TRBJ1-1, with D possibly TRBD1 on 6 matching bases. This CDR3 contains 15 residues. V was pared by 0 bases and J by 1 base, with 10 bases between. The germline V gene has CDR1 SGHRS and CDR2 YFSETQ. DNA of the CDR3: TGCGCCAGCAGCTTGGATGCACAGGGGAACACTGAAGCTTTCTTT. Translation gives CASSLDAQGNTEAFF.

This clone appeared a few times. This CDR3 is CASSVGAGIGDGYTF. DNA of the CDR3: TGTGCCAGCAGCGTAGGGGCAGGGATTGGCGATGGCTACACCTTC. V gene TRBV9 combines with J gene TRBJ1-2, with D tentatively TRBD1 (5 bases). CDR3 length: 15 residues. CDR1 and CDR2 (germline): SGDLS, YYNGEE. Trimming shortened V by 0 bases and J by 6 bases, and 15 bases separated the two germline ends.

In nucleotides, the CDR3 is TGTGCCAGCAGCGTAGTAAACACTGAAGCTTTCTTT. The encoded protein is CASSVVNTEAFF. V is TRBV9 and J is TRBJ1-1; D unresolved. V lost 0 bases and J 2 bases, leaving 2 bases between the germline ends. Germline V lookup: CDR1 SGDLS, CDR2 YYNGEE. CDR3 size: 12 residues.

The sample holds a few counts of this clone. This chain uses TRBV10-3 with TRBJ1-1, with D hard to call. Germline V gives CDR1 ENHRY, CDR2 SYGVKD. V lost 0 bases and J lost 0, with 8 bases in between. The CDR3 spans 15 residues. In nucleotides, the CDR3 is TGTGCCATCAGTGAGTCACGGGGATTGAACACTGAAGCTTTCTTT. It translates to CAISESRGLNTEAFF.

This chain links TRBV6-5 with TRBJ2-3, with a tentative D call TRBD2 (5 bases). V lost 6 bases and J 5 bases, leaving 9 bases between the germline ends. Germline V gene sequence: CDR1 MNHEY, CDR2 SVGAGI. The CDR3 spans 12 residues. This chain's CDR3 is CASSFGEDTQYF. The DNA of the CDR3 is TGTGCCAGCAGCTTCGGGGAAGATACGCAGTATTTT.

The genes are TRBV2 and TRBJ1-2; maybe TRBD1 (5 bases). This CDR3 has 16 amino acids. In germline, CDR1 is SNHLY, CDR2 FYNNEI. The germline V and J ends were trimmed by 1 base and 4 bases, with 16 bases remaining between them. The CDR3 bases are TGTGCCAGCAGTGAAGTTAAGGGGCCCCCCGGCTATGGCTACACCTTC. Encoded protein: CASSEVKGPPGYGYTF.

V gene TRBV29-1 combines with J gene TRBJ1-1; perhaps TRBD1 as D (6 bases). CDR1 and CDR2 from the germline V gene are SQVTM and ANQGSEA. Trimming took off 6 bases at V and 5 bases at J, with 10 bases between the two ends. The CDR3 totals 11 residues. CDR3 protein: CSVRGQTEAFF. In DNA, the CDR3 is TGCAGCGTGCGGGGGCAGACTGAAGCTTTCTTT. Full variable domain (missing parts from reference TRBV29-1 and TRBJ1-1): SAVISQKPSRDICQRGTSLTIQCQVDSQVTMMFWYRQQPGQSLTLIATANQGSEATYESGFVIDKFPISRPNLTFSTLTVSNMSPEDSSIYLCSVRGQTEAFFGQGTRLTVV.

V is TRBV5-1 and J is TRBJ1-1; 8 positions agree with TRBD1. V shed 0 bases, J shed 5 bases, and the junction held 6 bases outside the gene matches. Germline V gene data show CDR1 as SGHRS and CDR2 as YFSETQ. This CDR3 is 15 amino acids long. The CDR3 spells CASSLVSTGGTEAFF. Written as DNA, the CDR3 is TGCGCCAGCAGCTTGGTATCTACAGGGGGGACTGAAGCTTTCTTT.

The chain carries TRBV2 and TRBJ2-7; D not certain. The V and J ends lost 2 bases and 4 bases respectively, with 9 bases between them. The CDR3 length is 13 residues. Germline CDR1 SNHLY, CDR2 FYNNEI. The DNA of the CDR3 is TGTGCCAGCAGTGAAATAGACATATACGAGCAGTACTTC. Translated: CASSEIDIYEQYF.